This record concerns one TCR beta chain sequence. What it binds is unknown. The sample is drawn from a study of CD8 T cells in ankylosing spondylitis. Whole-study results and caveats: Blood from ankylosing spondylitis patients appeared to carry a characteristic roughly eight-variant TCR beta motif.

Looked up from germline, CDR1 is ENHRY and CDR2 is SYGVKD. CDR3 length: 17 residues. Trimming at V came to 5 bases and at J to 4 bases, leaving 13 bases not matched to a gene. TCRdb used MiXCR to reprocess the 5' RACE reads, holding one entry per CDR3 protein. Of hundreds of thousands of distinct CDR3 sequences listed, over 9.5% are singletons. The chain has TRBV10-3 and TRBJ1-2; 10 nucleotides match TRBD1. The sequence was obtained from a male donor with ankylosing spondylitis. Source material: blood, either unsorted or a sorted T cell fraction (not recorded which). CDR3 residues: CAISQPGTGVPFYGYTF. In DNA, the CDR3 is TGTGCCATCAGTCAGCCGGGGACAGGGGTTCCCTTCTATGGCTACACCTTC.